Detailed here is one TCR beta chain. The CDR3 is 19 amino acids. Trimming at V came to 3 bases and at J to 7 bases, leaving 16 bases not matched to a gene. The entry originates in a study of T cell responses to AZD1222 COVID-19 vaccine. Some clones are missing from TCRdb's copy, which holds only in-frame ones; the method was immunoSEQ multiplex PCR. The sample records under 200,000 clones, around nine tenths being singletons. The rearrangement joins TRBV6-7 to TRBJ2-1, with TRBD2 matching over 12 bases. TRBV6-7 has ORF status, its function being uncertain. This TCR was sampled from an adult in good health. Sequencing used peripheral blood, obtained on day 0 of AZD1222 vaccination. The CDR3 sequence: CASSYLRLAGELGPNEQFF. The CDR3 DNA reads TGTGCCAGCAGTTATTTGAGACTAGCGGGGGAACTGGGGCCAAATGAGCAGTTCTTC.